This passage covers 29 T cell receptor beta chains from one sample sequenced in a study of radiation and T cells in renal cell carcinoma. The repertoire was sequenced with immunoSEQ multiplex PCR; TCRdb's copy has only in-frame clones and lacks some. The sample contains 100,000 to 150,000 clones, roughly four fifths of which appear only once. Time point of the sample: blood 2 weeks post-SBRT. The treatment: 15 Gy SBRT to primary tumor, nephrectomy 4 weeks later. This specimen was blood, taken from a patient whose treatment included radiotherapy and nephrectomy. The receptors stem from a man aged 50 to 60 with renal cell carcinoma.

V gene TRBV2 combines with J gene TRBJ1-6, with 12 bases aligning to TRBD1. Trimming cost V 8 bases and J 6 bases; bases outside gene matches: 14. Germline CDR1 and CDR2: SNHLY and FYNNEI. The CDR3 loop spans 18 amino acids. This CDR3 is CASRPPGQGASSNSPLHF. For the CDR3, the DNA is TGTGCCAGCCGACCACCGGGACAGGGGGCGTCTAGTAATTCACCCCTCCACTTT.

The V call is TRBV4-2, the J call TRBJ2-5; TRBD2 aligns across 9 bases. The V and J ends lost 2 bases and 2 bases, in that order; junction bases with no gene match: 12. Germline V lookup: CDR1 LGHNA, CDR2 YNFKEQ. The CDR3 is 18 amino acids. CDR3 residues: CASSQSSTGTSLQETQYF. CDR3 nucleotide sequence: TGTGCCAGCAGCCAATCCTCTACCGGGACTAGCTTACAAGAGACCCAGTACTTC.

The chain employs TRBV10-3 and TRBJ1-2, with 7 bases fitting TRBD1. Germline CDR1 reads ENHRY; CDR2 reads SYGVKD. The length of the CDR3 is 13 residues. After removal of 11 bases from V and 7 bases from J, the junction contained 13 bases not matched to a gene. The CDR3 loop reads CASTITGAGGYTF. The CDR3 DNA sequence: TGTGCCTCAACAATAACAGGGGCAGGTGGCTACACCTTC.

In this sample, this clone turned up a few times. The chain uses TRBV9 and TRBJ2-3, with 9 nucleotides matching TRBD1. The germline V gene encodes CDR1 SGDLS and CDR2 YYNGEE. V shed 0 bases and J 1 base; nucleotides not matched to a gene: 3. The CDR3 is 16 residues long. This CDR3 is CASSVETGGGTDTQYF. For the CDR3, the DNA is TGTGCCAGCAGCGTAGAAACAGGGGGCGGCACAGATACGCAGTATTTT.

This clone was observed a handful of times. The chain carries TRBV30 and TRBJ1-5, with D possibly TRBD1 on 5 matching bases. The ends were cut back, 1 base at V and 3 bases at J, with 13 bases in the middle. This CDR3 is built from 15 residues. The V gene's germline CDR1 is GTSNPN and CDR2 SVGIG (reference sequence). CDR3 in DNA: TGTGCCTGGAGTGCGGTGGGACGTAACAATCAGCCCCAGCATTTT. Translation gives CAWSAVGRNNQPQHF.

The V gene is TRBV7-9, the J gene TRBJ1-2, with TRBD1 identical over 9 bases. CDR1 is SEHNR and CDR2 is FQNEAQ in the germline V gene (reference sequence). J gave up 4 bases and V 6 bases, and 9 bases lay outside the gene matches. The CDR3 extends over 15 amino acids. The chain's CDR3 is CASSPSGTGLYGYTF. As DNA, the CDR3 is TGTGCCAGCAGTCCTAGTGGGACAGGGCTCTATGGCTACACCTTC.

The J gene is TRBJ2-3, the V gene TRBV20-1; possible D gene TRBD2, 6 bases. Per the germline V gene, CDR1 is DFQATT and CDR2 is SNEGSKA (reference sequence). V gave up 6 bases and J gave up 3 bases, with 7 bases separating them. The CDR3 spans 11 residues. The CDR3 sequence: CSAGTTDTQYF. CDR3 DNA: TGCAGTGCCGGGACTACAGATACGCAGTATTTT.

The chain is built from TRBV11-1 and TRBJ1-2, with D possibly TRBD1 on 5 matching bases. The germline V and J ends were trimmed by 5 bases and 3 bases, with 10 bases remaining between them. CDR1 SGHAT and CDR2 FQDESV come from the germline V gene (reference sequence). CDR3 size: 13 residues. The CDR3 reads CASSVQGDYGYTF. In nucleotides, the CDR3 is TGTGCCAGCAGCGTCCAGGGCGACTATGGCTACACCTTC.

CDR3 nucleotide sequence: TGCGCCAGCAGCGCGGACCGCACAGATACGCAGTATTTT. Amino acids: CASSADRTDTQYF. J is TRBJ2-3 and V is TRBV5-1; D gene unclear. Trimming took 4 bases from V and 1 from J, leaving 7 bases between them. Germline CDR1 reads SGHRS; CDR2 reads YFSETQ. This CDR3 region has 13 residues.

The chain recombines TRBV10-1 with TRBJ2-2, with a tentative D call TRBD1 (5 bases). Per the germline V gene, CDR1 is WNHNN and CDR2 is SYGVQD (reference sequence). Trimming removed 8 bases at V and 1 base at J, with 14 bases between. This CDR3 has 15 amino acids. As DNA, the CDR3 is TGCGCCAGCGGAGCAGGGTTTTTGAACACCGGGGAGCTGTTTTTT. Its translation is CASGAGFLNTGELFF.

The chain combines TRBV28 with TRBJ1-1, with a tentative D call TRBD1 (6 bases). Trimming pared 5 bases from V and 11 bases from J, leaving 18 bases between. The CDR3 has 13 amino acids. CDR1 MDHEN and CDR2 SYDVKM come from the germline V gene. CDR3 sequence: CASSPTGQNEAFF. The CDR3 DNA is TGTGCCAGCAGTCCAACGGGACAAAACGAGGCTTTCTTT.

This chain links TRBV19 with TRBJ1-1, with TRBD1 identical over 7 bases. Germline assignment: CDR1 LNHDA and CDR2 SQIVND (reference sequence). CDR3 length equals 17 residues. V lost 6 bases to trimming and J lost 2 bases; unmatched junction nucleotides: 15. As DNA, the CDR3 is TGTGCCAGTAGGAGCCCGCCGGGACAGATGTTTAACACTGAAGCTTTCTTT. It yields the protein CASRSPPGQMFNTEAFF.

The V call is TRBV20-1, the J call TRBJ1-2; D unresolved. The CDR3 sequence is 9 residues long. Trimming took off 7 bases at V and 4 bases at J, with 4 bases between the two ends. The germline CDR1 and CDR2 sequences are DFQATT and SNEGSKA (reference sequence). CDR3 loop: CSVLYGYTF. The CDR3, as DNA: TGCAGTGTCCTCTATGGCTACACCTTC.

The table lists this clone with a count of one. The genes are TRBV2 and TRBJ1-1; 9 bases map to TRBD1. This CDR3 region has 13 residues. The V and J ends lost 5 bases and 4 bases, in that order; junction bases with no gene match: 2. Germline CDR1 reads SNHLY; CDR2 reads FYNNEI. The CDR3 region is CASSLQGATEAFF. In DNA form, the CDR3 reads TGTGCCAGCAGTCTACAGGGGGCCACTGAAGCTTTCTTT.

This clone has only one observation. V is TRBV6-6 and J is TRBJ2-2; D is ambiguous. This CDR3 has 16 amino acids. Germline V CDR1 and CDR2: MNHNY, SVGAGI (reference sequence). The germline V and J ends were trimmed by 6 bases and 0 bases, with 14 bases remaining between them. The CDR3 DNA reads TGTGCCAGCAGCTACACAAGGACCGCGAACACCGGGGAGCTGTTTTTT. Translated, it gives CASSYTRTANTGELFF.

With respect to this clone: At one of its ends the junction is not consistent with the germline gene, which may arise from a read error. V gene TRBV6-6 combines with J gene TRBJ1-1; D gene ambiguous. CDR3 length: 13 residues. The V gene's germline CDR1 is MNHNY and CDR2 SVGAGI (reference sequence). The DNA for the CDR3 is TGTGCCAGCACTTACGAAGGGAACACTGAAGCTTTCTTT. Its translation is CASTYEGNTEAFF.

The rearrangement uses TRBV19 and TRBJ2-7; the D is unclear. This CDR3 region has 15 residues. Per germline, CDR1 LNHDA and CDR2 SQIVND (reference sequence). Trimming pared 5 bases from V and 1 base from J, leaving 15 bases between. This chain's CDR3 is CASSFDSQNSYEQYF. The DNA of the CDR3 is TGTGCCAGTAGTTTCGACTCTCAAAATTCCTACGAGCAGTACTTC.

The V call is TRBV14, the J call TRBJ2-5; D is uncertain. The CDR3 has 15 amino acids. Germline V gives CDR1 SGHDN, CDR2 FVKESK. V lost 1 base and J 2 bases, leaving 11 bases between the germline ends. This CDR3 is CASSQGSWNQETQYF. The CDR3 nucleotides are TGTGCCAGCAGCCAAGGCTCGTGGAATCAAGAGACCCAGTACTTC.

The chain carries TRBV19 and TRBJ1-4; 9 bases line up with TRBD1. The CDR3 sequence is 14 residues long. V was pared by 7 bases and J by 7 bases, with 7 bases of the junction left unmatched. CDR1 and CDR2 from the germline V gene are LNHDA and SQIVND (reference sequence). CDR3 protein: CASTSGTGSEKLFF. In nucleotides, the CDR3 is TGTGCCAGTACTTCCGGGACAGGGAGTGAAAAACTGTTTTTT.

The chain links TRBV29-1 to TRBJ1-5, with a possible D match to TRBD1 (5 bases). This CDR3 has 11 residues. V lost 6 bases to trimming and J lost 9 bases, with 12 bases between them. The germline CDR1 and CDR2 sequences are SQVTM and ANQGSEA. The CDR3 coding sequence is TGCAGCGTAACGAACGGGGGGCCCCAGCATTTT. Amino acid sequence: CSVTNGGPQHF.

V and J are TRBV7-9 and TRBJ2-7, with TRBD2 identical over 7 bases. The CDR3 runs 13 residues. Germline CDR1 is SEHNR and CDR2 is FQNEAQ (reference sequence). With V trimmed by 4 bases and J by 5 bases, 5 bases remained unmatched. In DNA, the CDR3 is TGTGCCAGCAGCTCCGGGGGGTTCCACGAGCAGTACTTC. This sequence encodes CASSSGGFHEQYF.

The rearrangement joins TRBV30 to TRBJ1-1; no firm D call. This CDR3 has 13 amino acids. Trimming stripped 1 base from V and 0 bases from J, with 6 bases between. Germline V gene sequence: CDR1 GTSNPN, CDR2 SVGIG (reference sequence). The CDR3 bases are TGTGCCTGGAGTGGAAATATGAACACTGAAGCTTTCTTT. Encoded protein: CAWSGNMNTEAFF.

The chain uses TRBV9 and TRBJ2-1; D uncertain. The CDR3 loop spans 16 amino acids. V shed 4 bases and J shed 1 base, with 15 bases lying between them. CDR1 is SGDLS and CDR2 is YYNGEE in the germline V gene. This CDR3 is CASSKDPGMSYNEQFF. The CDR3 nucleotides are TGTGCCAGCAGCAAGGATCCGGGTATGTCCTACAATGAGCAGTTCTTC. Combining the CDR3 with reference TRBV9 and TRBJ2-1 gives the whole variable domain DSGVTQTPKHLITATGQRVTLRCSPRSGDLSVYWYQQSLDQGLQFLIQYYNGEERAKGNILERFSAQQFPDLHSELNLSSLELGDSALYFCASSKDPGMSYNEQFFGPGTRLTVL.

The DNA of the CDR3 is TGCGCCAGCAGCTTGTTGGGGCATGTGGGCGGCGCCAAAAACATTCAGTACTTC. Its protein product is CASSLLGHVGGAKNIQYF. The chain couples TRBV5-1 to TRBJ2-4; possible D gene TRBD1, 5 bases. The CDR3 spans 18 residues. V was shortened by 1 base and J by 1 base, with 18 bases between the two germline ends. Germline CDR1 reads SGHRS; CDR2 reads YFSETQ. Complete variable domain (other parts from reference TRBV5-1 and TRBJ2-4): KAGVTQTPRYLIKTRGQQVTLSCSPISGHRSVSWYQQTPGQGLQFLFEYFSETQRNKGNFPGRFSGRQFSNSRSEMNVSTLELGDSALYLCASSLLGHVGGAKNIQYFGAGTRLSVL.

J is TRBJ2-5 and V is TRBV29-1; D is ambiguous. V lost 8 bases and J 0 bases, leaving 16 bases between the germline ends. The CDR3 consists of 14 residues. Germline CDR1 reads SQVTM; CDR2 reads ANQGSEA. The CDR3 DNA reads TGCAGCCTTAAGGGAAGGGCAGACCAAGAGACCCAGTACTTC. It translates to CSLKGRADQETQYF.

Of note for this clone: Other DNA variants within this sample encode the same CDR3. The chain employs TRBV7-2 and TRBJ2-1; 12 nucleotides agree with TRBD2. After removal of 5 bases from V and 5 bases from J, the junction contained 4 bases not matched to a gene. CDR3 length: 15 amino acids. The germline V gene has CDR1 SGHTA and CDR2 FQGNSA. The CDR3 region is CASSLTSGGHNEQFF. The CDR3 bases are TGTGCCAGCAGCCTGACTAGCGGGGGCCACAATGAGCAGTTCTTC.

The chain recombines TRBV13 with TRBJ2-2, with a possible D match to TRBD2 (6 bases). Germline CDR1 reads PRHDT; CDR2 reads FYEKMQ (reference sequence). The CDR3 length is 16 residues. V was shortened by 5 bases and J by 2 bases, with 15 bases between the two germline ends. The chain's CDR3 is CASSRRLDSNTGELFF. CDR3 coding DNA: TGTGCCAGCAGCAGGAGACTAGACTCCAACACCGGGGAGCTGTTTTTT.

The chain uses TRBV29-1 and TRBJ2-7; D is possibly TRBD1 or TRBD2 (5 bases each). Trimming cost V 4 bases and J 5 bases, with 9 bases left between them. Germline CDR1 and CDR2: SQVTM and ANQGSEA. The length of the CDR3 is 11 residues. The CDR3 bases are TGCAGCGTTGGGTCGGGACACGAGCAGTACTTC. Protein: CSVGSGHEQYF.

CDR3 in DNA: TGTGCCAGTAGTATCAAGACTAGCGGATACAATGAGCAGTTCTTC. It is translated as CASSIKTSGYNEQFF. V gene TRBV19 combines with J gene TRBJ2-1; 9 positions match TRBD2. The V gene's germline CDR1 is LNHDA and CDR2 SQIVND (reference sequence). This CDR3 is 15 amino acids long. J lost 4 bases, V lost 3 bases, and 4 bases had no gene match.